Each of the 26 T cell receptor beta chains below was sequenced from the same sample in a study of T cell responses to AZD1222 COVID-19 vaccine. The assay was immunoSEQ multiplex PCR, and TCRdb's table has in-frame clones only and misses some. The sample gives some 150,000 clones, about 90% of which show up once; around 5.2% is in the top ten. This specimen was peripheral blood, taken on day 0 of AZD1222 vaccination. These TCRs come from an adult in good health.

The chain joins TRBV5-1 to TRBJ2-7, with D possibly matching TRBD2 (5 bases). Germline values: CDR1 SGHRS, CDR2 YFSETQ. The CDR3 consists of 14 residues. Trimming took off 3 bases at V and 0 bases at J, with 10 bases between the two ends. The CDR3 bases are TGCGCCAGCAGCTCCGGACTGACCTCCTACGAGCAGTACTTC. It encodes CASSSGLTSYEQYF.

The chain combines TRBV5-1 with TRBJ1-1; D unclear. The V end was cut by 0 bases, the J end by 3 bases, with 6 bases between. CDR1 is SGHRS, CDR2 YFSETQ, per germline. The CDR3 is 13 residues long. DNA for the CDR3: TGCGCCAGCAGCTTGGGTATCGACACTGAAGCTTTCTTT. Its protein is CASSLGIDTEAFF.

This rearrangement joins TRBV11-2 to TRBJ1-2; TRBD1 might be the D (5 bases). V was pared by 5 bases and J by 7 bases, with 17 bases between. The CDR3 loop spans 14 amino acids. Germline CDR1 reads SGHAT; CDR2 reads FQNNGV. The CDR3 loop is CASSLGQGTSGYTF. The CDR3 region has the DNA TGTGCCAGCAGCCTGGGGCAGGGCACTAGTGGCTACACCTTC.

The chain combines TRBV19 with TRBJ2-5; D is possibly TRBD1 (5 bases). Germline CDR1 LNHDA, CDR2 SQIVND (reference sequence). V lost 6 bases, J lost 6 bases, and 14 bases lay in between. This CDR3 is built from 13 residues. The CDR3 reads CASSRQGVKTQYF. DNA of the CDR3: TGTGCCAGTAGCCGTCAAGGGGTGAAGACCCAGTACTTC.

The rearrangement uses TRBV6-5 and TRBJ1-1; D not certain. Germline V gene data show CDR1 as MNHEY and CDR2 as SVGAGI. There are 14 residues in the CDR3. V lost 5 bases, J lost 8 bases, and 18 bases lay in between. Here the CDR3 reads CASSISGIDGEAFF. The DNA of the CDR3 is TGTGCCAGCAGTATTAGTGGTATAGACGGAGAAGCTTTCTTT.

This chain joins TRBV3-1 (or the pseudogene TRBV3-2) and TRBJ2-3, with TRBD2 matching over 9 bases. This CDR3 comprises 20 residues. V trimming: 2 bases; J trimming: 0 bases; junction bases outside the gene matches: 15. Germline V gene sequence: CDR1 LGHDT, CDR2 YNNKEL (reference sequence). The CDR3 bases are TGTGCCAGCAGCCAACTACACCCCTCTTTAGCGGGGGCTAGCACAGATACGCAGTATTTT. Protein: CASSQLHPSLAGASTDTQYF.

The V call is TRBV5-1, the J call TRBJ1-4, with a tentative D call TRBD1 (5 bases). This CDR3 comprises 13 residues. Germline loops: CDR1 SGHRS, CDR2 YFSETQ. V was clipped by 4 bases and J by 6 bases, with 10 bases between them. The CDR3 is CASSEMTDEKLFF. The CDR3, as DNA: TGCGCCAGCAGCGAGATGACAGATGAAAAACTGTTTTTT. Supplemented by reference TRBV5-1 and TRBJ1-4, the full variable domain reads KAGVTQTPRYLIKTRGQQVTLSCSPISGHRSVSWYQQTPGQGLQFLFEYFSETQRNKGNFPGRFSGRQFSNSRSEMNVSTLELGDSALYLCASSEMTDEKLFFGSGTQLSVL.

The chain links TRBV3-1 (or the pseudogene TRBV3-2) to TRBJ1-1; D not certain. Trimming removed 4 bases at V and 1 base at J, with 16 bases between. This CDR3 spans 16 amino acids. In germline, CDR1 is LGHDT, CDR2 YNNKEL (reference sequence). The CDR3 nucleotides are TGTGCCAGCAGCCCCCCAGGATCGGCCCGGAACACTGAAGCTTTCTTT. Protein sequence: CASSPPGSARNTEAFF.

This chain uses TRBV7-2 with TRBJ1-3; D not certain. V lost 3 bases, J lost 0 bases, and 3 bases lay in between. Germline-derived CDR1 and CDR2 are SGHTA and FQGNSA. The CDR3 runs 13 residues. DNA for the CDR3: TGTGCCAGCAGCTTCAACTCTGGAAACACCATATATTTT. Translating gives CASSFNSGNTIYF.

The rearrangement links TRBV10-1 to TRBJ1-4, with unresolved D. Germline CDR1 is WNHNN and CDR2 is SYGVQD (reference sequence). The CDR3 is made up of 14 amino acids. Trimming left V 4 bases short and J 8 bases short, with 14 bases between. The CDR3 DNA follows: TGCGCCAGCAGTGTGGGCCGGGGAGGGGAAAAACTGTTTTTT. Translation gives CASSVGRGGEKLFF.

This chain links TRBV5-1 with TRBJ1-1; perhaps TRBD1 as D (6 bases). Germline CDR1 and CDR2: SGHRS and YFSETQ. Trimming left V 2 bases short and J 0 bases short, with 11 bases between. The CDR3 is 15 residues long. The CDR3 reads CASSLGQSLNTEAFF. The CDR3 bases are TGCGCCAGCAGCTTAGGACAGAGCCTGAACACTGAAGCTTTCTTT.

This chain joins TRBV5-6 and TRBJ1-5, with D possibly TRBD1 on 6 matching bases. V was trimmed by 4 bases and J by 3 bases, leaving 11 bases between them. The CDR3 totals 14 residues. The germline V gene encodes CDR1 SGHDT and CDR2 YYEEEE. CDR3 residues: CASSQGSFNQPQHF. Written as DNA, the CDR3 is TGTGCCAGCAGCCAGGGGAGTTTCAATCAGCCCCAGCATTTT. The variable domain in full, with the rest retrieved from reference TRBV5-6 and TRBJ1-5, is DAGVTQSPTHLIKTRGQQVTLRCSPKSGHDTVSWYQQALGQGPQFIFQYYEEEERQRGNFPDRFSGHQFPNYSSELNVNALLLGDSALYLCASSQGSFNQPQHFGDGTRLSIL.

The chain links TRBV7-3 to TRBJ1-5, with no clear D. Trimming shortened V by 1 base and J by 6 bases, and 7 bases separated the two germline ends. CDR1 and CDR2 (germline): SGHTA, FQGTGA. The CDR3 length is 13 residues. The CDR3 region is CASSLIVGQPQHF. DNA for the CDR3: TGTGCCAGCAGCTTAATAGTTGGTCAGCCCCAGCATTTT.

This clone was counted a single time. The V gene is TRBV28, the J gene TRBJ2-1; the match to TRBD2 covers 8 bases. Germline V gene data show CDR1 as MDHEN and CDR2 as SYDVKM. Trimming took 7 bases from V and 4 from J; bases not matched to a gene: 21. This CDR3 spans 19 amino acids. CDR3 amino acids: CASTFGVGSGGGLYNEQFF. CDR3 coding DNA: TGTGCCAGCACCTTCGGTGTGGGAAGCGGGGGTGGGTTGTACAATGAGCAGTTCTTC.

This rearrangement joins TRBV12-3 or TRBV12-4 to TRBJ1-1, with D possibly matching TRBD1 (6 bases). This CDR3 is built from 13 residues. Trimming removed 1 base from V and 6 bases from J, with 9 bases in between. CDR3 in amino acids: CASSLGGAAEAFF. DNA of the CDR3: TGTGCCAGCAGTTTAGGGGGGGCGGCTGAAGCTTTCTTT.

J is TRBJ2-3 and V is TRBV14, with 11 bases lining up with TRBD2. Germline-derived CDR1 and CDR2 are SGHDN and FVKESK. Unmatched junction bases numbered 11, after V lost 0 bases and J lost 6 bases. The CDR3 runs to 18 residues. The CDR3, as DNA: TGTGCCAGCAGCCAAGAAACTAGCGGGAGACCCTCGAGGGATACGCAGTATTTT. Amino acid sequence: CASSQETSGRPSRDTQYF.

This clone was seen only once. The gene calls are TRBV2 and TRBJ2-7; D ambiguous. Germline CDR1 is SNHLY and CDR2 is FYNNEI. CDR3 size: 11 residues. With 5 bases removed from V and 3 bases from J, the gap between germline ends came to 5 bases. This CDR3 is CASSNGYEQYF. The CDR3, as DNA: TGTGCCAGCAGTAACGGCTACGAGCAGTACTTC.

The chain couples TRBV28 to TRBJ1-4; 7 bases fit TRBD1. The CDR3 runs to 17 residues. Germline assignment: CDR1 MDHEN and CDR2 SYDVKM. The trim removed 4 bases at V and 0 bases at J, leaving 8 bases unmatched. CDR3 amino acids: CASSSPRDSATNEKLFF. CDR3 DNA: TGTGCCAGCAGTTCCCCCCGGGACAGCGCAACTAATGAAAAACTGTTTTTT.

The chain carries TRBV4-1 and TRBJ1-5, with TRBD1 matching over 7 bases. Germline assignment: CDR1 MGHRA and CDR2 YSYEKL. V lost 3 bases and J lost 1; bases outside the gene matches: 12. The CDR3 has 18 amino acids. The CDR3 nucleotides read TGCGCCAGCAGCCAGCACGAGACAGGGTATGGGAGCAATCAGCCCCAGCATTTT. Translated, it gives CASSQHETGYGSNQPQHF.

This chain joins TRBV15 and TRBJ2-7, with D perhaps TRBD1 (6 bases). The CDR3 length is 13 residues. Per germline, CDR1 LNHNV and CDR2 YYDKDF (reference sequence). Trimming took off 3 bases at V and 2 bases at J, with 8 bases between the two ends. The CDR3 is CATSRDSTYEQYF. Written as DNA, the CDR3 is TGTGCCACCAGCAGGGACAGCACCTACGAGCAGTACTTC.

This chain connects TRBV28 to TRBJ1-2; D perhaps matches TRBD1 (6 bases). The germline gives CDR1 MDHEN, CDR2 SYDVKM. V lost 7 bases and J 1 base, leaving 10 bases between the germline ends. This CDR3 has 13 amino acids. CDR3 protein: CASNGGHNYGYTF. Written as DNA, the CDR3 is TGTGCCAGCAACGGGGGGCATAACTATGGCTACACCTTC.

This clone was counted between two and nine times. Other DNA sequences in the same sample also yield this CDR3. The chain joins TRBV6-4 to TRBJ1-6; D is undetermined. This CDR3 is built from 13 residues. Trimming left V 3 bases short and J 7 bases short, with 7 bases between. In germline, CDR1 is MRHNA, CDR2 SNTAGT. The CDR3 spells CASSEQENSPLHF. Written as DNA, the CDR3 is TGTGCCAGCAGTGAGCAGGAAAATTCACCCCTCCACTTT.

The V gene is TRBV18, the J gene TRBJ1-5; D call uncertain. The V and J ends lost 3 bases and 0 bases respectively, with 3 bases between them. Germline V CDR1 and CDR2: KGHSH, LQKENI. This CDR3 contains 13 residues. CDR3 residues: CASSPYSNQPQHF. CDR3 nucleotides: TGTGCCAGCTCACCCTATAGCAATCAGCCCCAGCATTTT.

The CDR3: CASSLPAGEQFF. CDR3 DNA sequence: TGTGCCAGCAGCTTGCCCGCGGGTGAGCAGTTCTTC. V gene TRBV5-6 combines with J gene TRBJ2-1; weak D call: TRBD2 (5 bases). Deletions cut 1 base from V and 9 bases from J, with 8 bases between. The CDR3 totals 12 residues. Germline CDR1 is SGHDT and CDR2 is YYEEEE.

The CDR3 region is CASSQAYGGATDTQYF. CDR3 nucleotides: TGCGCCAGCAGCCAAGCCTACGGGGGGGCGACGGATACGCAGTATTTT. J is TRBJ2-3 and V is TRBV4-3; 8 positions match TRBD2. Germline-derived CDR1 and CDR2 are LGHNA and YSLEER. The CDR3 covers 16 residues. Trimming removed 1 base from V and 6 bases from J; junction bases left unmatched: 9.

The genes are TRBV19 and TRBJ2-3; 9 bases match TRBD1. V lost 2 bases, J lost 7 bases, and 7 bases stayed unmatched. CDR1 is LNHDA and CDR2 is SQIVND in the germline V gene (reference sequence). The CDR3 runs to 15 residues. CDR3 amino acids: CASSITGGASNTQYF. The CDR3 DNA is TGTGCCAGTAGTATAACAGGGGGCGCATCAAATACGCAGTATTTT.